This T cell receptor (beta chain) is from a study of T cells and Merkel cell carcinoma outcomes. Method: immunoSEQ multiplex PCR; TCRdb's copy keeps in-frame clones and lacks some. The sample has more than 7,500 clones; 84% are singletons. Germline V gene lookup returns CDR1 SGHRS and CDR2 YFSETQ. This CDR3 has 13 residues. The V end lost 4 bases, the J end lost 10 bases, and 15 bases lay between the germline ends. This clonotype was obtained from a human donor with Merkel cell carcinoma. This sequence joins TRBV5-1 and TRBJ2-1, with D perhaps TRBD1 (6 bases). The specimen was tumor tissue from Merkel cell carcinoma. The CDR3 coding sequence is TGCGCCAGCAGCATTATACAGGGCGAGGAGCAGTTCTTC. Translation gives CASSIIQGEEQFF.